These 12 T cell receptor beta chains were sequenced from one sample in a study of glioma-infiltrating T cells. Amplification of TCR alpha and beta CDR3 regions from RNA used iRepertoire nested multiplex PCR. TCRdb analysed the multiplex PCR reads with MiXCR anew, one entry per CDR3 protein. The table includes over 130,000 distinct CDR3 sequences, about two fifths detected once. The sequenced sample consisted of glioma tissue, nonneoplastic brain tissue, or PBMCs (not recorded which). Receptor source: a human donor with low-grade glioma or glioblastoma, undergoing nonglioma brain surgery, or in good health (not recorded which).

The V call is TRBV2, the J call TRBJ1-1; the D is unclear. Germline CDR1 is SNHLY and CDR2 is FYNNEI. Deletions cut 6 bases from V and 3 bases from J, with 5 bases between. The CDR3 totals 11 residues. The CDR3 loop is CASRVHTEAFF. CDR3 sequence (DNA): TGTGCCAGCAGGGTTCACACTGAAGCTTTCTTT.

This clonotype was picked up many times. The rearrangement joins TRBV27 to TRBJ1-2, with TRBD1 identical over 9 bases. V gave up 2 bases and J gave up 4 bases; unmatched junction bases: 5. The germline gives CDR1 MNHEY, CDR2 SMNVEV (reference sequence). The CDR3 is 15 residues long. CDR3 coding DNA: TGTGCCAGCAGTTTAGCCGGGACAGGGATCTATGGCTACACCTTC. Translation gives CASSLAGTGIYGYTF.

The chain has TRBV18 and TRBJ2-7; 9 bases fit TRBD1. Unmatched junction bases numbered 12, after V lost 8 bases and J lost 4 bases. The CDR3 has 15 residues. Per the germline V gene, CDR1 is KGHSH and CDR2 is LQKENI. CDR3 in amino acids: CASSIWTGEKYEQYF. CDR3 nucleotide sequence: TGTGCCAGCAGCATTTGGACAGGGGAGAAGTACGAGCAGTACTTC.

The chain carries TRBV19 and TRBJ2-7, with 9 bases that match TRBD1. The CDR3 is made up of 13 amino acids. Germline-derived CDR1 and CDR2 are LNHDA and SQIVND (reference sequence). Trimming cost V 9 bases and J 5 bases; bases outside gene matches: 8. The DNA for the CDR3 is TGTGCCAGCCGCGGGACAGGGCGACACGAGCAGTACTTC. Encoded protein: CASRGTGRHEQYF.

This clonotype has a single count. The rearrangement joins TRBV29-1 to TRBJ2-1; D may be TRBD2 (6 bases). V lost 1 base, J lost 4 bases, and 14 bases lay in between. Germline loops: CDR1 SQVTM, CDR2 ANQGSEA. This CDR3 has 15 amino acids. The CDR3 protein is CSVEGREKGYNEQFF. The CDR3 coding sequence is TGCAGCGTTGAAGGCCGGGAGAAGGGATACAATGAGCAGTTCTTC.

Here the CDR3 reads CAISPGHLNTEAFF. Here the CDR3 DNA reads TGTGCCATCAGTCCCGGACACTTGAACACTGAAGCTTTCTTT. This sequence joins TRBV10-3 and TRBJ1-1; D might be TRBD1 (5 bases). This CDR3 region has 14 residues. Per the germline V gene, CDR1 is ENHRY and CDR2 is SYGVKD. V gave up 5 bases and J gave up 0 bases, with 10 bases separating them.

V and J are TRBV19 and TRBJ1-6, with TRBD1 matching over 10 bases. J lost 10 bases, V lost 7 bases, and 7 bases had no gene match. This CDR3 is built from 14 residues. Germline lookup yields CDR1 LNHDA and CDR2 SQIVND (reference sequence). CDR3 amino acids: CASTFGQGGSPLHF. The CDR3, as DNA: TGTGCCAGTACATTCGGACAGGGGGGATCACCCCTCCACTTT. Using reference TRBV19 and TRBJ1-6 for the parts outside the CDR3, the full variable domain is DGGITQSPKYLFRKEGQNVTLSCEQNLNHDAMYWYRQDPGQGLRLIYYSQIVNDFQKGDIAEGYSVSREKKESFPLTVTSAQKNPTAFYLCASTFGQGGSPLHFGNGTRLTVT.

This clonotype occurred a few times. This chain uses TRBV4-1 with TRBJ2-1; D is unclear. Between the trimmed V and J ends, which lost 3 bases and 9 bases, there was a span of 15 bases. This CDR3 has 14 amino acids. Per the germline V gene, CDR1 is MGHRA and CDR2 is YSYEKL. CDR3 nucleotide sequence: TGCGCCAGCAGCCAGAGTACCTCTTCGGTTGAGCAGTTCTTC. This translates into CASSQSTSSVEQFF.

CDR3 protein: CASSLLGLDYEQYF. Here the CDR3 DNA reads TGTGCCAGCAGTTTGCTGGGACTAGACTACGAGCAGTACTTC. The genes are TRBV11-2 and TRBJ2-7; 8 nucleotides agree with TRBD2. The V segment lost 6 bases and the J segment 3 bases; nucleotides outside the gene matches: 7. In germline, CDR1 is SGHAT, CDR2 FQNNGV. CDR3 length: 14 amino acids.

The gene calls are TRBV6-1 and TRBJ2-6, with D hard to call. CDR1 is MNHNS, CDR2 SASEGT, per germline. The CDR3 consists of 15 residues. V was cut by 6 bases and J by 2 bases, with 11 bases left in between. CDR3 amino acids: CASRPGRTGANVLTF. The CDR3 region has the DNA TGTGCCAGCAGACCCGGACGGACTGGGGCCAACGTCCTGACTTTC.

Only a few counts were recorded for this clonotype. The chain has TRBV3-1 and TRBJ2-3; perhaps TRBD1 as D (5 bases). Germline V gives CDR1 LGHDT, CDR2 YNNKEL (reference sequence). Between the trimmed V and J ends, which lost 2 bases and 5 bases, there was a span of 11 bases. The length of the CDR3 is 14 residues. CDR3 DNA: TGTGCCAGCAGCCAACTCCCCAGGGTAGATACGCAGTATTTT. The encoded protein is CASSQLPRVDTQYF.

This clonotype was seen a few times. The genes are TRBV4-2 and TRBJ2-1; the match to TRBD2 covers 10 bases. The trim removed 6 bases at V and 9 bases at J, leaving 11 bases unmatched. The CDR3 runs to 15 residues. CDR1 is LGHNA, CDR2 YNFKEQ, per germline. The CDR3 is CASRASGRASSEQFF. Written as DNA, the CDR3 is TGTGCCAGCAGGGCCAGCGGGAGGGCCTCTAGTGAGCAGTTCTTC.